These 21 T cell receptor beta chains were all obtained from the same sample, sequenced in a study of cytomegalovirus exposure and HLA in healthy donors. Vbeta (60) and Jbeta (13) primers were used in the PCR. The repertoire was sequenced with immunoSEQ multiplex PCR; TCRdb's copy has only in-frame clones and lacks some. The profile shows around 120,000 clones, 65% to 85% of them singletons. The sample taken for sequencing was PBMCs. These receptors originate from a man aged 50 or older in good health and CMV-seronegative.

The V and J genes are TRBV30 and TRBJ1-5; tentatively, D is TRBD1 (6 bases). V shed 6 bases and J shed 0 bases, with 12 bases lying between them. Germline CDR1 reads GTSNPN; CDR2 reads SVGIG (reference sequence). The CDR3 has 14 residues. The CDR3 is CACSTGYSNQPQHF. The CDR3 DNA reads as TGTGCCTGTTCTACAGGGTATAGCAATCAGCCCCAGCATTTT.

The chain employs TRBV5-4 and TRBJ1-1, with 9 bases lining up with TRBD1. The CDR3 loop spans 16 amino acids. CDR1 and CDR2 from the germline V gene are SGHNT and YYREEE (reference sequence). Trimming at V came to 1 base and at J to 0 bases, leaving 4 bases not matched to a gene. CDR3 protein: CASSLPGQGLNTEAFF. The DNA of the CDR3 is TGTGCCAGCAGCTTGCCGGGACAGGGCCTGAACACTGAAGCTTTCTTT.

In this sample, this clone turned up once. The rearrangement links TRBV4-1 to TRBJ2-7; a possible D gene is TRBD2 (6 bases). Germline values: CDR1 MGHRA, CDR2 YSYEKL. The CDR3 is made up of 18 amino acids. V gave up 1 base and J gave up 1 base, with 20 bases separating them. CDR3 sequence: CASSQAPARGDLSYEQYF. CDR3 DNA sequence: TGCGCCAGCAGCCAAGCCCCCGCCCGCGGGGATTTGTCCTACGAGCAGTACTTC.

V and J are TRBV5-1 and TRBJ2-5, with TRBD1 as a possible D gene (5 bases). V lost 0 bases, J lost 2 bases, and 8 bases lay in between. The CDR3 contains 14 residues. Germline V lookup: CDR1 SGHRS, CDR2 YFSETQ. CDR3 loop: CASSLGQSQETQYF. The CDR3 region has the DNA TGCGCCAGCAGCTTGGGACAGTCTCAAGAGACCCAGTACTTC.

This chain links TRBV6-4 with TRBJ2-3; 9 bases are a match to TRBD2. CDR1 is MRHNA, CDR2 SNTAGT, per germline. V dropped 9 bases and J dropped 3; count of bases not matched to a gene: 10. CDR3 length: 15 amino acids. The CDR3 DNA reads as TGTGCCAGTCGACGGGCGGGAGGGTTGACAGATACGCAGTATTTT. The encoded protein is CASRRAGGLTDTQYF.

This chain links TRBV5-1 with TRBJ2-2; tentatively, D is TRBD2 (6 bases). Germline V gives CDR1 SGHRS, CDR2 YFSETQ. V lost 4 bases and J 1 base, leaving 11 bases between the germline ends. This CDR3 region has 15 residues. The CDR3 DNA reads as TGCGCCAGCAGCAGGGGAGGCGGGAACACCGGGGAGCTGTTTTTT. Protein product: CASSRGGGNTGELFF.

This sequence joins TRBV11-1 and TRBJ1-1, with 7 bases matching TRBD1. The CDR3 is 13 residues long. Trimming at V came to 5 bases and at J to 4 bases, leaving 4 bases not matched to a gene. The germline CDR1 and CDR2 sequences are SGHAT and FQDESV (reference sequence). The CDR3 DNA sequence: TGTGCCAGCAGCCCCGGGACAGTCACTGAAGCTTTCTTT. This gives the protein CASSPGTVTEAFF. The entire variable domain, with the rest obtained from reference TRBV11-1 and TRBJ1-1, is as follows: EAEVAQSPRYKITEKSQAVAFWCDPISGHATLYWYRQILGQGPELLVQFQDESVVDDSQLPKDRFSAERLKGVDSTLKIQPAELGDSAMYLCASSPGTVTEAFFGQGTRLTVV.

The chain links TRBV4-3 to TRBJ2-7, with TRBD1 identical over 7 bases. CDR3 length: 13 amino acids. The junction had 6 bases not matched to a gene; V was cut back by 5 bases and J by 5 bases. Germline values: CDR1 LGHNA, CDR2 YSLEER. CDR3 region: CASSLSGGHEQYF. CDR3 sequence (DNA): TGCGCCAGCAGCTTATCAGGGGGACACGAGCAGTACTTC.

The chain uses TRBV29-1 and TRBJ2-7; 8 bases match TRBD1. Germline loops: CDR1 SQVTM, CDR2 ANQGSEA. This CDR3 has 14 residues. V trimming: 3 bases; J trimming: 3 bases; junction bases outside the gene matches: 7. CDR3 nucleotide sequence: TGCAGCGTTGAGGAGGGGACAGGCCACTACGAGCAGTACTTC. It codes for CSVEEGTGHYEQYF.

The V call is TRBV29-1, the J call TRBJ1-1; D not resolved. Germline CDR1 SQVTM, CDR2 ANQGSEA. The germline V and J ends were trimmed by 4 bases and 3 bases, with 9 bases remaining between them. There are 12 residues in the CDR3. The CDR3 sequence: CSVATAYTEAFF. The CDR3 DNA sequence: TGCAGCGTTGCCACAGCCTACACTGAAGCTTTCTTT.

The rearrangement joins TRBV5-1 to TRBJ1-6; 9 nucleotides agree with TRBD1. The CDR3 is 16 residues long. The V gene's germline CDR1 is SGHRS and CDR2 YFSETQ. V was clipped by 4 bases and J by 8 bases; unmatched bases: 10. CDR3 nucleotides: TGCGCCAGCAGCAAAATGACGGGACAGGGTTATTCACCCCTCCACTTT. Protein: CASSKMTGQGYSPLHF.

The chain recombines TRBV5-8 with TRBJ1-4; TRBD1 might be the D (5 bases). Germline CDR1 and CDR2: SGHTS and YDEGEE. The CDR3 length is 15 residues. Trimming removed 0 bases from V and 4 bases from J, with 10 bases in between. The CDR3 DNA sequence: TGTGCCAGCAGCTTGGGGACACGGGTTAATGAAAAACTGTTTTTT. Translating gives CASSLGTRVNEKLFF. Drawing the rest from reference TRBV5-8 and TRBJ1-4, the complete variable domain is EAGVTQSPTHLIKTRGQQATLRCSPISGHTSVYWYQQALGLGLQFLLWYDEGEERNRGNFPPRFSGRQFPNYSSELNVNALELEDSALYLCASSLGTRVNEKLFFGSGTQLSVL.

The genes are TRBV20-1 and TRBJ1-5, with D unresolved. The germline V and J ends were trimmed by 6 bases and 14 bases, with 14 bases remaining between them. Germline lookup yields CDR1 DFQATT and CDR2 SNEGSKA (reference sequence). The CDR3 covers 10 residues. CDR3 loop: CSAREGNEHF. CDR3 coding DNA: TGCAGTGCCCGAGAGGGTAATGAGCATTTT.

The genes are TRBV5-1 and TRBJ1-2; D gene uncertain. This CDR3 is built from 15 residues. The V gene lost 4 bases and the J gene lost 1 base, with 14 bases spanning the gap. The germline gives CDR1 SGHRS, CDR2 YFSETQ. This CDR3 reads CASSRDTAGNYGYTF. DNA for the CDR3: TGCGCCAGCAGCCGTGACACTGCTGGTAACTATGGCTACACCTTC.

CDR3 residues: CASSLEGDYSNQPQHF. The CDR3 bases are TGTGCCAGCAGCTTGGAGGGAGACTATAGCAATCAGCCCCAGCATTTT. The rearrangement joins TRBV5-5 to TRBJ1-5; D unresolved. The CDR3 length is 16 residues. Germline V gives CDR1 SGHKS, CDR2 YYEKEE (reference sequence). Between the trimmed V and J ends, which lost 0 bases and 0 bases, there was a span of 10 bases.

CDR3: CASSLARTGATGNTIYF. CDR3 DNA sequence: TGTGCCAGCAGCTTAGCCCGGACAGGGGCTACTGGAAACACCATATATTTT. This chain joins TRBV7-6 and TRBJ1-3, with TRBD1 matching over 9 bases. V lost 0 bases and J lost 2; bases outside the gene matches: 5. Germline loops: CDR1 SGHVS, CDR2 FNYEAQ. This CDR3 comprises 17 residues.

V usage is TRBV29-1 and J usage is TRBJ1-1, with 9 bases that match TRBD1. This CDR3 has 13 amino acids. Germline values: CDR1 SQVTM, CDR2 ANQGSEA. J lost 1 base, V lost 6 bases, and 3 bases had no gene match. CDR3 nucleotide sequence: TGCAGCGTGGGGGGACAGGGGAACACTGAAGCTTTCTTT. Its protein product is CSVGGQGNTEAFF.

The gene calls are TRBV28 and TRBJ2-7; 8 bases map to TRBD2. Germline CDR1 MDHEN, CDR2 SYDVKM. The trim removed 5 bases at V and 2 bases at J, leaving 5 bases unmatched. The CDR3 covers 14 residues. As DNA, the CDR3 is TGTGCCAGCAGTACACTAGCGGTTACCTACGAGCAGTACTTC. Its translation is CASSTLAVTYEQYF.

The chain carries TRBV7-3 and TRBJ2-1; 7 bases match TRBD2. Germline loops: CDR1 SGHTA, CDR2 FQGTGA. V gave up 0 bases and J gave up 9 bases; unmatched junction bases: 8. This CDR3 region has 15 residues. Written as DNA, the CDR3 is TGTGCCAGCAGCTTAACCAGCGGGGTGGCGAGTGAGCAGTTCTTC. Its translation is CASSLTSGVASEQFF.

This rearrangement joins TRBV27 to TRBJ2-7, with TRBD2 matching over 7 bases. The CDR3 extends over 11 amino acids. The germline gives CDR1 MNHEY, CDR2 SMNVEV (reference sequence). V trimming: 4 bases; J trimming: 6 bases; junction bases outside the gene matches: 0. This CDR3 reads CASSSGGEQYF. DNA of the CDR3: TGTGCCAGCAGTTCGGGGGGCGAGCAGTACTTC.

The chain combines TRBV5-6 with TRBJ1-2; 8 nucleotides agree with TRBD1. The germline CDR1 and CDR2 sequences are SGHDT and YYEEEE. Germline trimming cut 5 bases from V and 3 bases from J; bases unmatched to any gene: 6. The CDR3 totals 14 residues. In DNA, the CDR3 is TGTGCCAGCAGGGTTCAGGGGGCAGACTATGGCTACACCTTC. It translates to CASRVQGADYGYTF. The full variable domain, with the rest looked up from reference TRBV5-6 and TRBJ1-2, is DAGVTQSPTHLIKTRGQQVTLRCSPKSGHDTVSWYQQALGQGPQFIFQYYEEEERQRGNFPDRFSGHQFPNYSSELNVNALLLGDSALYLCASRVQGADYGYTFGSGTRLTVV.